This TCR beta chain came from a study of cytomegalovirus exposure and HLA in healthy donors. CDR1 LNHNV and CDR2 YYDKDF come from the germline V gene (reference sequence). Trimming took 3 bases from V and 3 from J, leaving 12 bases between them. The CDR3 totals 15 residues. In the PCR, 60 Vbeta and 13 Jbeta primers were used. TCRdb keeps only in-frame clones here, not all; method: immunoSEQ multiplex PCR. The sample consists of around 140,000 clones, around nine tenths of them appearing once. The receptor comes from a woman aged 30 to 39 in good health and CMV-seronegative. The chain employs TRBV15 and TRBJ2-1, with D maybe TRBD2 (5 bases). Source material: PBMCs. The CDR3 DNA sequence: TGTGCCACCAGCAGGGACTTAGCGTACTACAATGAGCAGTTCTTC. Its translation is CATSRDLAYYNEQFF.